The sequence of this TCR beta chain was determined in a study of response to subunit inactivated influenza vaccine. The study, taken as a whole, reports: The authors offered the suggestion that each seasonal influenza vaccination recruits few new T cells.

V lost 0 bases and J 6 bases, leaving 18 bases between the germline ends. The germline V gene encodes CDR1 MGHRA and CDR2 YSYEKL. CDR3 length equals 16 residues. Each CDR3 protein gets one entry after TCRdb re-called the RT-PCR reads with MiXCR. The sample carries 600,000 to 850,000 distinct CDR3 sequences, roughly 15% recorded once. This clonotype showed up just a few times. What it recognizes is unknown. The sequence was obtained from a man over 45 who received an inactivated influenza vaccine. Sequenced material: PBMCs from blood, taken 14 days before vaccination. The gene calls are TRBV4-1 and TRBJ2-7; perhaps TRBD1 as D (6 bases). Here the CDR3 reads CASSQDGTHAALEQYF. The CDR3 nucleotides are TGCGCCAGCAGCCAAGATGGGACACACGCCGCCCTCGAGCAGTACTTC.